This is a list of T cell receptor beta chains from one sample in a study of blood T cell repertoires in COVID-19. Data came from immunoSEQ multiplex PCR; TCRdb stores just in-frame clones and leaves some out. The repertoire consists of about 170,000 clones, with approximately 80% occurring once and the leading ten covering approximately 12%. Sequencing input: PBMCs or T cells enriched from blood (not recorded which). Every receptor here comes from a man aged 50 or older who had recovered from COVID-19. The CDR3 runs from the conserved cysteine through the conserved F or W. D genes are given only for firm matches. Clone size is shown for a subset of rows, as once, few, many or a class of expanded clone.

d_call: TRBD1
v_call: TRBV19
j_call: TRBJ1-2
clone_size: .
cdr3_nt: TGTGCCAGTAGTCCTAGGACAGGGTCTAACTATGGCTACACCTTC
cdr3_aa: CASSPRTGSNYGYTF

d_call: TRBD1
v_call: TRBV5-4
j_call: TRBJ2-3
clone_size: .
cdr3_nt: TGTGCCAGCAGCCGGCAGGGGGCCCCCTTAAGTACAGATACGCAGTATTTT
cdr3_aa: CASSRQGAPLSTDTQYF

d_call: .
v_call: TRBV18
j_call: TRBJ2-7
clone_size: .
cdr3_nt: TGTGCCAGCTCACCATCTCCGGGATCCCCGGGCGAGCAGTACTTC
cdr3_aa: CASSPSPGSPGEQYF

d_call: TRBD1
v_call: TRBV9
j_call: TRBJ1-2
clone_size: .
cdr3_nt: TGTGCCAGCACAAGGACAGGGGATAGGAGCTACACCTTC
cdr3_aa: CASTRTGDRSYTF

d_call: .
v_call: TRBV19
j_call: TRBJ1-5
clone_size: .
cdr3_nt: TGTGCCAGTAGCGCAGGCCCTTATAGCAATCAGCCCCAGCATTTT
cdr3_aa: CASSAGPYSNQPQHF

d_call: TRBD1
v_call: TRBV5-1
j_call: TRBJ2-7
clone_size: .
cdr3_nt: TGCGCCAGCAGCGCGGACAGGTCTTACTACGAGCAGTACTTC
cdr3_aa: CASSADRSYYEQYF

d_call: TRBD1
v_call: TRBV19
j_call: TRBJ2-6
clone_size: many
cdr3_nt: TGTGCCAGTAAAAAAGGTGGGGACAGGCCCTCTGGGGCCAACGTCCTGACTTTC
cdr3_aa: CASKKGGDRPSGANVLTF

d_call: .
v_call: TRBV7-9
j_call: TRBJ1-1
clone_size: .
cdr3_nt: TGTGCCAGCAGCCCACAGGGTAGGGACACTGAAGCTTTCTTT
cdr3_aa: CASSPQGRDTEAFF

d_call: .
v_call: TRBV4-1
j_call: TRBJ1-2
clone_size: .
cdr3_nt: TGCGCCAGCAGCCAAGGAATGGGGCAGGCCCTCAGGGATGGCTACACCTTC
cdr3_aa: CASSQGMGQALRDGYTF

d_call: TRBD2
v_call: TRBV5-4
j_call: TRBJ2-5
clone_size: .
cdr3_nt: TGTGCCAGCAGCTCTAGCGGGGGGTTGGAAGAGACCCAGTACTTC
cdr3_aa: CASSSSGGLEETQYF

d_call: .
v_call: TRBV12-3/TRBV12-4
j_call: TRBJ1-2
clone_size: .
cdr3_nt: TGTGCCAGCAGTTCCGGACAGCTTTATGGCTACACCTTC
cdr3_aa: CASSSGQLYGYTF

d_call: .
v_call: TRBV4-1
j_call: TRBJ2-2
clone_size: .
cdr3_nt: TGCGCCAGCAGCCTGGGAGTAGGCGGGGAGCTGTTTTTT
cdr3_aa: CASSLGVGGELFF

d_call: TRBD1
v_call: TRBV3-1/TRBV3-2
j_call: TRBJ1-1
clone_size: .
cdr3_nt: TGTGCCAGCAGCCAGGTTTGGACAGGGGGCCTTTTCACTGAAGCTTTCTTT
cdr3_aa: CASSQVWTGGLFTEAFF

d_call: .
v_call: TRBV9
j_call: TRBJ1-3
clone_size: .
cdr3_nt: TGTGCCAGCAGCGCCAATTCCCCTGGAAACACCATATATTTT
cdr3_aa: CASSANSPGNTIYF

d_call: TRBD2
v_call: TRBV6-6
j_call: TRBJ2-2
clone_size: .
cdr3_nt: TGTGCCAGCAGCCCCACCCGAGCGGGGAGACCGAAAGTCCTTGGTACCGGGGAGCTGTTTTTT
cdr3_aa: CASSPTRAGRPKVLGTGELFF

d_call: .
v_call: TRBV5-6
j_call: TRBJ2-7
clone_size: few
cdr3_nt: TGTGCCAGCAGCTTCCTCCAGGGCACCTACGAGCAGTACTTC
cdr3_aa: CASSFLQGTYEQYF

d_call: TRBD1
v_call: TRBV29-1
j_call: TRBJ2-3
clone_size: .
cdr3_nt: TGCAGCGTTGCAGGGACAGGGAGCCTTATTATGGGCACAGATACGCAGTATTTT
cdr3_aa: CSVAGTGSLIMGTDTQYF

d_call: TRBD2
v_call: TRBV11-2
j_call: TRBJ2-3
clone_size: .
cdr3_nt: TGTGCCAGCAGCTTAAATGGGGGGGAGAGCACAGATACGCAGTATTTT
cdr3_aa: CASSLNGGESTDTQYF

d_call: TRBD1
v_call: TRBV18
j_call: TRBJ1-5
clone_size: .
cdr3_nt: TGTGCCAGCTCACCAACCGGGACAGGGGGCGTCAATCAGCCCCAGCATTTT
cdr3_aa: CASSPTGTGGVNQPQHF

d_call: .
v_call: TRBV30
j_call: TRBJ1-5
clone_size: .
cdr3_nt: TGTGCCTGGAGTAGGGTACAGGGTTTTAATCAGCCCCAGCATTTT
cdr3_aa: CAWSRVQGFNQPQHF

d_call: TRBD1
v_call: TRBV20-1
j_call: TRBJ1-1
clone_size: .
cdr3_nt: TGCAGTGCTAGTCAGGGGGCCAACACTGAAGCTTTCTTT
cdr3_aa: CSASQGANTEAFF

d_call: TRBD1
v_call: TRBV28
j_call: TRBJ1-6
clone_size: .
cdr3_nt: TGTGCCAGCAGTTTAGGACAGGGTTTTAATTCACCCCTCCACTTT
cdr3_aa: CASSLGQGFNSPLHF

d_call: .
v_call: TRBV3-1/TRBV3-2
j_call: TRBJ1-6
clone_size: few
cdr3_nt: TGTGCCAGCAGTGGATCGGGACTGGGCTATTCACCCCTCCACTTT
cdr3_aa: CASSGSGLGYSPLHF

d_call: .
v_call: TRBV7-8
j_call: TRBJ1-2
clone_size: .
cdr3_nt: TGTGCCAGCAGCTTAGCGGCCAGGGATTATGGCTACACCTTC
cdr3_aa: CASSLAARDYGYTF

d_call: TRBD1
v_call: TRBV18
j_call: TRBJ1-4
clone_size: .
cdr3_nt: TGTGCCAGCTCACCGGTTGGAGGGGGCTTAAATGAAAAACTGTTTTTT
cdr3_aa: CASSPVGGGLNEKLFF

d_call: .
v_call: TRBV7-3
j_call: TRBJ1-1
clone_size: .
cdr3_nt: TGTGCCAGCAGCTTAAGTAGTGCGAACACTGAAGCTTTCTTT
cdr3_aa: CASSLSSANTEAFF

d_call: TRBD1
v_call: TRBV19
j_call: TRBJ1-2
clone_size: .
cdr3_nt: TGTGCCAGTAGTACTACAGGGGCTTCCTATGGCTACACCTTC
cdr3_aa: CASSTTGASYGYTF

d_call: .
v_call: TRBV11-2
j_call: TRBJ1-2
clone_size: .
cdr3_nt: TGTGCCAGCAGCGGTAGGGGGTACACCTTC
cdr3_aa: CASSGRGYTF

d_call: .
v_call: TRBV10-3
j_call: TRBJ1-5
clone_size: .
cdr3_nt: TGTGCCATCAGTGAGTTTGAGGGTTTCAATCAGCCCCAGCATTTT
cdr3_aa: CAISEFEGFNQPQHF

d_call: TRBD2
v_call: TRBV20-1
j_call: TRBJ2-1
clone_size: .
cdr3_nt: TGCAGTGCTAGTTTCGTGACTAGCGGGCCAGATGAGCAGTTCTTC
cdr3_aa: CSASFVTSGPDEQFF

d_call: TRBD1
v_call: TRBV4-3
j_call: TRBJ1-2
clone_size: .
cdr3_nt: TGCGCCAGCAGCCAAGATTTCGTAGGTGGGACAGGGAGTCCTAATGGCTACACCTTC
cdr3_aa: CASSQDFVGGTGSPNGYTF

d_call: TRBD1
v_call: TRBV6-4
j_call: TRBJ1-1
clone_size: .
cdr3_nt: TGTGCCAGCAGCGGTGGACAGGGTGAAGCTTTCTTT
cdr3_aa: CASSGGQGEAFF

d_call: .
v_call: TRBV12-3/TRBV12-4
j_call: TRBJ2-1
clone_size: .
cdr3_nt: TGTGCCAGCAGTTTAGCGCGTTACAATGAGCAGTTCTTC
cdr3_aa: CASSLARYNEQFF

d_call: TRBD2
v_call: TRBV4-3
j_call: TRBJ2-2
clone_size: .
cdr3_nt: TGCGCCAGCAGCCAGAACCCAGCGGGGGGGAACACCGGGGAGCTGTTTTTT
cdr3_aa: CASSQNPAGGNTGELFF

d_call: TRBD1
v_call: TRBV5-1
j_call: TRBJ1-2
clone_size: .
cdr3_nt: TGCGCCAGCAGCTCCGGGGGGACAGGGAAATATGGCTACACCTTC
cdr3_aa: CASSSGGTGKYGYTF

d_call: .
v_call: TRBV5-1
j_call: TRBJ1-3
clone_size: .
cdr3_nt: TGCGCCAGCAGCTTGGAAGGGGTAACTGGAAACACCATATATTTT
cdr3_aa: CASSLEGVTGNTIYF

d_call: TRBD2
v_call: TRBV5-1
j_call: TRBJ2-3
clone_size: .
cdr3_nt: TGCGCCAGCAGCCCCCAGCGGGGGGGAACAGATACGCAGTATTTT
cdr3_aa: CASSPQRGGTDTQYF

d_call: TRBD2
v_call: TRBV6-2/TRBV6-3
j_call: TRBJ2-1
clone_size: .
cdr3_nt: TGTGCCAGCAGTTACTCGACTAGCGGGGGCCAATACAATGAGCAGTTCTTC
cdr3_aa: CASSYSTSGGQYNEQFF

d_call: TRBD2
v_call: TRBV5-8
j_call: TRBJ2-3
clone_size: .
cdr3_nt: TGTGCCAGCAGCTCGGGACTAGCGGGGGTCAGGGATACGCAGTATTTT
cdr3_aa: CASSSGLAGVRDTQYF

d_call: TRBD2
v_call: TRBV18
j_call: TRBJ2-1
clone_size: .
cdr3_nt: TGTGCCAGCTCAGTCCCTAGCGGGGGGCCGGGGGAGCAGTTCTTC
cdr3_aa: CASSVPSGGPGEQFF

d_call: .
v_call: TRBV7-2
j_call: TRBJ1-5
clone_size: .
cdr3_nt: TGTGCCAGCAGCTTAGACCCGGGGCAGCCCCAGCATTTT
cdr3_aa: CASSLDPGQPQHF